This is a list of T cell receptor beta chains from one sample in a study of patients and donors after allogeneic stem cell transplantation. TCRdb ran MiXCR on the RT-PCR reads and lists one entry per CDR3 protein. The repertoire consists of roughly 230,000 distinct CDR3 sequences, with 12% to 15% occurring once and the leading ten covering roughly 11%. Material for sequencing was blood, either unsorted or a sorted T cell fraction (not recorded which). The receptors come from a human donor who was either an allogeneic HSCT recipient or a stem cell or donor lymphocyte infusion donor (not recorded which). It is not recorded whose cells these are; they may come from a transplant donor. Each CDR3 is given with its conserved first and last residue. The order of the fields is J gene, V gene, D gene, clone size, CDR3 DNA, CDR3 protein. D genes are given only for firm matches. Not every row has a clone size; where given, it reads once, few, many or a size class.

J: TRBJ1-1; V: TRBV3-1; D: .; size: many; DNA: TGTGCCAGCAGCCCTGGACGGGACACTGAAGCTTTCTTT; CDR3: CASSPGRDTEAFF
J: TRBJ1-2; V: TRBV6-1; D: TRBD1; size: many; DNA: TGTGCCAGCAGTGAAGGGGACAGGGGGCGCGGCTACACCTTC; CDR3: CASSEGDRGRGYTF
J: TRBJ1-4; V: TRBV7-9; D: .; size: .; DNA: TGTGCCAGCAGCTTAGCTGGGGGGAGTAATGAAAAACTGTTTTTT; CDR3: CASSLAGGSNEKLFF
J: TRBJ2-7; V: TRBV10-3; D: TRBD1; size: many; DNA: TGTGCCATCAGTGAGCCGGGACAGGGGCTCTCCTACGAGCAGTACTTC; CDR3: CAISEPGQGLSYEQYF
J: TRBJ1-1; V: TRBV20-1; D: .; size: .; DNA: TGCAGTGCTAGATCTCCCGGGAACACTGAAGCTTTCTTT; CDR3: CSARSPGNTEAFF
J: TRBJ2-3; V: TRBV7-3; D: TRBD1; size: .; DNA: TGTGCCAGCAGCTTAACCGGGGCAGGGGGCGTCACAGATACGCAGTATTTT; CDR3: CASSLTGAGGVTDTQYF
J: TRBJ1-5; V: TRBV18; D: .; size: many; DNA: TGTGCCAGCTCACCAGGGGGGAATCAGCCCCAGCATTTT; CDR3: CASSPGGNQPQHF
J: TRBJ2-7; V: TRBV18; D: TRBD2; size: many; DNA: TGTGCCAGCTCACCCGGGACTAGCGGATCCTACGAGCAGTACTTC; CDR3: CASSPGTSGSYEQYF
J: TRBJ2-3; V: TRBV24-1; D: TRBD2; size: few; DNA: TGTGCCACCAGCGAACTACTAGCGGGAGGCATGGATACGCAGTATTTT; CDR3: CATSELLAGGMDTQYF
J: TRBJ1-1; V: TRBV5-1; D: .; size: many; DNA: TGCGCCAGCAGCTTGAAAATCCAGGGCCTGAACCGGGGGAACACTGAAGCTTTCTTT; CDR3: CASSLKIQGLNRGNTEAFF
J: TRBJ1-1; V: TRBV5-1; D: .; size: many; DNA: TGCGCCAGCAGCAGGGAAGGGACTGCGAACACTGAAGCTTTCTTT; CDR3: CASSREGTANTEAFF
J: TRBJ2-2; V: TRBV24-1; D: TRBD2; size: .; DNA: TGTGCCACCAGTGAACCCTCCCCGGGACTAGCGGAAACCGGGGAGCTGTTTTTT; CDR3: CATSEPSPGLAETGELFF
J: TRBJ2-7; V: TRBV12-3/TRBV12-4; D: .; size: many; DNA: TGTGCCAGCAGTCTCACCGGGACCCAACGACGGGAGCAGTACTTC; CDR3: CASSLTGTQRREQYF
J: TRBJ1-1; V: TRBV2; D: TRBD1; size: medium-sized; DNA: TGTGCCAGCAGTGGGGGGACAGGGTTCGCGACTGAAGCTTTCTTT; CDR3: CASSGGTGFATEAFF
J: TRBJ2-3; V: TRBV9; D: .; size: .; DNA: TGTGCCAGCAGCGTACTCTCGACGGCAGATACGCAGTATTTT; CDR3: CASSVLSTADTQYF
J: TRBJ2-3; V: TRBV27; D: .; size: .; DNA: TGTGCCAGCAGTTTATTCCCCCCGAGGGGCACCGTTGATACGCAGTATTTT; CDR3: CASSLFPPRGTVDTQYF
J: TRBJ1-6; V: TRBV14; D: .; size: .; DNA: TGTGCCAGCAGCCAGGGCGGCCGCGAATCACCCCTCCACTTT; CDR3: CASSQGGRESPLHF
J: TRBJ2-2; V: TRBV2; D: TRBD1; size: .; DNA: TGTGCCAGCAGTGCTAGGACAGGGGGCGCCACCGGGGAGCTGTTTTTT; CDR3: CASSARTGGATGELFF
J: TRBJ2-6; V: TRBV7-3; D: .; size: .; DNA: TGTGCCAGCAGCGCATCTTCGTGGGGAACTGGGGCCAACGTCCTGACTTTC; CDR3: CASSASSWGTGANVLTF
J: TRBJ1-1; V: TRBV7-6; D: .; size: few; DNA: TGTGCCAGCAGCTTACAGAGCCTGGAAAGTGAAGCTTTCTTT; CDR3: CASSLQSLESEAFF
J: TRBJ2-7; V: TRBV5-8; D: .; size: .; DNA: TGTGCCAGCGGGAGTCCGGGGCCACCCTACGAGCAGTACTTC; CDR3: CASGSPGPPYEQYF
J: TRBJ2-7; V: TRBV15; D: .; size: many; DNA: TGTGCCACCAGCAGAGATAGGCAGGGCTACGAGCAGTACTTC; CDR3: CATSRDRQGYEQYF
J: TRBJ2-3; V: TRBV7-2; D: .; size: .; DNA: TGTGCCAGCAGCTTAGGAGGGGTGCGCGCAGATACGCAGTATTTT; CDR3: CASSLGGVRADTQYF
J: TRBJ1-2; V: TRBV29-1; D: .; size: few; DNA: TGCAGCGTGTGGACGGATGGCTACACCTTC; CDR3: CSVWTDGYTF
J: TRBJ2-7; V: TRBV20-1; D: TRBD2; size: .; DNA: TGCAGTGCTAAGAGCGGGAGTCGGGAGCAGTACTTC; CDR3: CSAKSGSREQYF
J: TRBJ2-2; V: TRBV24-1; D: TRBD2; size: few; DNA: TGTGCCACGAATAGCGGGAGGGACACCGGGGAGCTGTTTTTT; CDR3: CATNSGRDTGELFF
J: TRBJ2-7; V: TRBV10-3; D: TRBD1; size: many; DNA: TGTGCCATCAGTGGGACAGGAGAGCAGTACTTC; CDR3: CAISGTGEQYF
J: TRBJ1-1; V: TRBV18; D: .; size: many; DNA: TGTGCCAGCTACTCGAGGGGTGAATCGAACACTGAAGCTTTCTTT; CDR3: CASYSRGESNTEAFF
J: TRBJ2-7; V: TRBV7-7; D: .; size: .; DNA: TGTGCCAGCAGCTTAGTACGGGGGAGCGAGCAGTACTTC; CDR3: CASSLVRGSEQYF
J: TRBJ1-5; V: TRBV6-1; D: .; size: .; DNA: TGTGCCAGCAGAAAAATTCAGGGCGAAGAGGGCAATCAGCCCCAGCATTTT; CDR3: CASRKIQGEEGNQPQHF
J: TRBJ2-7; V: TRBV15; D: TRBD2; size: many; DNA: TGTGCCACCAGCAGAGCCGGGACTAGCGGGATTCGGGACGAGCAGTACTTC; CDR3: CATSRAGTSGIRDEQYF
J: TRBJ2-7; V: TRBV11-1; D: .; size: few; DNA: TGTGCCAGCAGCTTAGTCGGCAGGGGGGACTACGAGCAGTACTTC; CDR3: CASSLVGRGDYEQYF
J: TRBJ2-5; V: TRBV30; D: .; size: .; DNA: TGTGCCTGGAGCCATCCGGGACCGCTCGAGGAGACCCAGTACTTC; CDR3: CAWSHPGPLEETQYF
J: TRBJ2-3; V: TRBV11-2; D: TRBD2; size: .; DNA: TGTGCCAGCAGCTTGGGGACTAGCGGGGCCCTGGGCACAGATACGCAGTATTTT; CDR3: CASSLGTSGALGTDTQYF
J: TRBJ1-1; V: TRBV7-9; D: .; size: many; DNA: TGTGCCAGCAGCTTGGGGCAGACCACTGAAGCTTTCTTT; CDR3: CASSLGQTTEAFF
J: TRBJ2-1; V: TRBV4-3; D: .; size: .; DNA: TGCGCCAGCAGCCAAGATTCGAGTTATGAGCAGTTCTTC; CDR3: CASSQDSSYEQFF
J: TRBJ1-1; V: TRBV27; D: .; size: few; DNA: TGTGCCAGCAGTTTCTTGGGGGCGACCATTGAAGCTTTCTTT; CDR3: CASSFLGATIEAFF
J: TRBJ2-3; V: TRBV4-2; D: .; size: .; DNA: TGTGCCAGCAGCCAAGATCCCCTCCCAGGGAGTCCAGATACGCAGTATTTT; CDR3: CASSQDPLPGSPDTQYF
J: TRBJ2-7; V: TRBV12-3/TRBV12-4; D: .; size: few; DNA: TGTGCCAGTAACCGGGACACGAGCTCCTACGAGCAGTACTTC; CDR3: CASNRDTSSYEQYF
J: TRBJ2-7; V: TRBV5-1; D: .; size: many; DNA: TGCGCCAGCAGCCAGGACGGATTCTACGAGCAGTACTTC; CDR3: CASSQDGFYEQYF
J: TRBJ2-7; V: TRBV4-1; D: TRBD2; size: few; DNA: TGCGCCAGCAGCCAAGTAGACCTGGGACTAGCATCAGGGGAGCAGTACTTC; CDR3: CASSQVDLGLASGEQYF
J: TRBJ2-3; V: TRBV12-3/TRBV12-4; D: .; size: .; DNA: TGTGCCAGCAGTTTAGCGGGGGCGGCGGATACGCAGTATTTT; CDR3: CASSLAGAADTQYF
J: TRBJ2-5; V: TRBV7-9; D: TRBD2; size: few; DNA: TGTGCCAGCAGCAGCGGTGGTAGCGGGAGAGGTGGGACCCAGTACTTC; CDR3: CASSSGGSGRGGTQYF
J: TRBJ2-1; V: TRBV6-1; D: TRBD2; size: .; DNA: TGTGCCAGCACCCTGACTCTAGCGGACTCCTACAATGAGCAGTTCTTC; CDR3: CASTLTLADSYNEQFF
J: TRBJ2-1; V: TRBV7-9; D: .; size: few; DNA: TGTGCCAGCATCCTTATGGCCAGTGGCAATGAGCAGTTCTTC; CDR3: CASILMASGNEQFF
J: TRBJ1-2; V: TRBV7-3; D: .; size: .; DNA: TGTGCCAGCAGCGAAACCCCCGGCAGGGTAGGCTACACCTTC; CDR3: CASSETPGRVGYTF
J: TRBJ1-2; V: TRBV20-1; D: .; size: many; DNA: TGCAGTGCTAGTGCGGATACAGGCTATGGCTACACCTTC; CDR3: CSASADTGYGYTF
J: TRBJ1-6; V: TRBV2; D: .; size: .; DNA: TGTGCCAGCGTGAGGGGCGGGAGCGATTCACCCCTCCACTTT; CDR3: CASVRGGSDSPLHF